A single sample is the source of the 16 T cell receptor beta chains below, sequenced in a study of T cells in Graves' hyperthyroidism and ophthalmopathy. Researchers amplified the TCR beta CDR3 regions from RNA transcripts. The HTBI primer set was used in a first-round RT-PCR of the TCR CDR3. TCRdb called the multiplex PCR reads again in MiXCR, with one record for every CDR3 protein. The table has some 370,000 distinct CDR3 sequences, approximately 18% seen once. Source material: blood. The receptors were gathered from a woman younger than 45 with Graves' hyperthyroidism that later progressed to Graves' ophthalmopathy.

This clonotype was counted many times. The V and J genes are TRBV25-1 and TRBJ1-5; 10 bases match TRBD1. Germline V gene lookup returns CDR1 MGHDK and CDR2 SYGVNS. After removal of 3 bases from V and 4 bases from J, the junction contained 6 bases not matched to a gene. The CDR3 has 16 amino acids. The CDR3 region is CASSEDRGGGNQPQHF. CDR3 coding DNA: TGTGCCAGCAGTGAGGACAGGGGGGGAGGAAATCAGCCCCAGCATTTT.

This clonotype was recorded at least ten times. The chain recombines TRBV2 with TRBJ1-2; possibly TRBD1 for D (6 bases). The CDR3 consists of 13 residues. V lost 3 bases and J 6 bases, leaving 11 bases between the germline ends. The germline V gene encodes CDR1 SNHLY and CDR2 FYNNEI. The CDR3 spells CASSEDGGNGYTF. The DNA for the CDR3 is TGTGCCAGCAGTGAGGACGGGGGCAATGGCTACACCTTC.

The chain couples TRBV20-1 to TRBJ2-3; 9 bases align to TRBD2. Germline trimming cut 5 bases from V and 4 bases from J; bases unmatched to any gene: 7. From germline, CDR1 is DFQATT and CDR2 SNEGSKA (reference sequence). The CDR3 has 14 residues. CDR3 sequence (DNA): TGCAGTGCTCGCCTAGCGGGAATGGCAGATACGCAGTATTTT. Translation gives CSARLAGMADTQYF.

This clonotype was counted a few times. One junction end does not reproduce the germline sequence, and a read error may be involved. The chain's CDR3 is CASSQPQHF. The CDR3 DNA follows: TGTGCCAGCAGTCAGCCCCAGCATTTT. V is TRBV28 and J is TRBJ1-5; D unresolved. The V gene's germline CDR1 is MDHEN and CDR2 SYDVKM. This CDR3 region has 9 residues.

As to this clonotype: Just one base apart from a much larger clone, this may be a read error. The gene calls are TRBV7-9 and TRBJ2-7, with D possibly being TRBD2 (6 bases). This CDR3 contains 16 residues. The V and J ends lost 3 bases and 7 bases respectively, with 22 bases between them. From germline, CDR1 is SEHNR and CDR2 FQNEAQ (reference sequence). CDR3 sequence: CASSLLGGLAGNEQYF. The CDR3 nucleotides read TGTGCCAGCAGCTTGCTCGGGGGACTGGCGGGCAATGAGCAGTACTTC.

This chain links TRBV4-1 with TRBJ2-5, with 12 bases matching TRBD2. Trimming took 1 base from V and 1 from J; bases not matched to a gene: 10. Germline CDR1 reads MGHRA; CDR2 reads YSYEKL. The CDR3 is made up of 19 amino acids. CDR3 bases: TGCGCCAGCAGCCAAGTAGCTCCACTAGCGGGAGGACTCCAAGAGACCCAGTACTTC. Translating gives CASSQVAPLAGGLQETQYF.

The sample holds many counts of this clonotype. The chain combines TRBV24-1 with TRBJ1-1; no firm D call. Germline V lookup: CDR1 KGHDR, CDR2 SFDVKD. Trimming removed 0 bases from V and 2 bases from J, with 9 bases in between. The CDR3 has 15 amino acids. CDR3: CATSDLFPENTEAFF. In DNA form, the CDR3 reads TGTGCCACCAGTGATTTGTTCCCGGAAAACACTGAAGCTTTCTTT.

This clonotype showed up many times. The V and J genes are TRBV28 and TRBJ2-5; the match to TRBD1 covers 9 bases. The trim removed 5 bases at V and 5 bases at J, leaving 12 bases unmatched. Germline V CDR1 and CDR2: MDHEN, SYDVKM. The CDR3 has 16 residues. CDR3 sequence reads: CASSPTRQGVYETQYF. For the CDR3, the DNA is TGTGCCAGCAGTCCTACTCGACAGGGGGTGTATGAGACCCAGTACTTC.

This clonotype was observed many times. V is TRBV4-2 and J is TRBJ1-1; 7 nucleotides line up with TRBD1. V lost 1 base and J lost 6; bases outside the gene matches: 5. This CDR3 comprises 14 residues. Germline-derived CDR1 and CDR2 are LGHNA and YNFKEQ. In DNA form, the CDR3 reads TGTGCCAGCAGCCAAGGAACAGGGGAAGCTGAAGCTTTCTTT. Its translation: CASSQGTGEAEAFF.

In its sample, this clonotype was seen many times. CDR3 protein: CASSHDIYEQYF. DNA of the CDR3: TGCGCCAGCAGTCACGACATATACGAGCAGTACTTC. The chain employs TRBV10-2 and TRBJ2-7; D is unclear. CDR3 length: 12 residues. V dropped 5 bases and J dropped 4 bases, with 9 bases sitting between them. CDR1 WSHSY and CDR2 SAAADI come from the germline V gene.

CDR3 sequence: CATSLGTYNEQFF. For the CDR3, the DNA is TGTGCCACCTCGTTGGGTACCTACAATGAGCAGTTCTTC. The chain couples TRBV24-1 to TRBJ2-1, with unresolved D. Germline CDR1 is KGHDR and CDR2 is SFDVKD. Trimming removed 9 bases at V and 2 bases at J, with 10 bases between. This CDR3 is 13 amino acids long.

This clonotype appeared many times. The chain joins TRBV12-3 or TRBV12-4 to TRBJ1-1, with 7 bases aligning to TRBD1. This CDR3 is 13 amino acids long. Trimming at V came to 7 bases and at J to 8 bases, leaving 10 bases not matched to a gene. The CDR3 DNA reads as TGTGCCAGCATCCTACAGGGGAGTAGAGAAGCTTTCTTT. Protein product: CASILQGSREAFF.

Comment on this clonotype: The junction and the germline gene differ at one end; a read error may be behind it. The chain employs TRBV27 and TRBJ2-4; D unresolved. The CDR3 has 15 amino acids. Germline V CDR1 and CDR2: MNHEY, SMNVEV (reference sequence). The CDR3 protein is CASSLGGMAKNIQYF. CDR3 bases: TGTGCCAGCAGTTTAGGTGGGATGGCCAAGAACATTCAGTACTTC.

This clonotype was seen repeatedly, ten times or more. Possible read error: a much larger clone is one base away. This rearrangement joins TRBV20-1 to TRBJ1-1; no reliable D call. The CDR3 runs 14 residues. Per germline, CDR1 DFQATT and CDR2 SNEGSKA (reference sequence). Trimming took off 3 bases at V and 0 bases at J, with 11 bases between the two ends. The CDR3: CSASHGAMNTEAFF. CDR3 nucleotides: TGCAGTGCTAGTCATGGAGCCATGAACACTGAAGCTTTCTTT.

The rearrangement links TRBV6-5 to TRBJ2-7; 12 positions agree with TRBD2. Germline trimming cut 4 bases from V and 7 bases from J; bases unmatched to any gene: 5. Germline CDR1 is MNHEY and CDR2 is SVGAGI. The CDR3 length is 14 residues. CDR3 protein: CASSWTSGIGEQYF. CDR3 DNA: TGTGCCAGCAGTTGGACTAGCGGGATAGGGGAGCAGTACTTC.

This clonotype was observed a handful of times. The chain recombines TRBV5-1 with TRBJ2-5; TRBD1 might be the D (5 bases). This CDR3 is 13 amino acids long. V was trimmed by 7 bases and J by 5 bases, leaving 15 bases between them. Germline CDR1 reads SGHRS; CDR2 reads YFSETQ. CDR3 sequence reads: CASGEGARETQYF. In DNA, the CDR3 is TGCGCCAGCGGTGAAGGGGCGCGGGAGACCCAGTACTTC.